These 10 T cell receptor beta chains were all obtained from the same sample, sequenced in a study of CD8+ T cells in alopecia areata. Reverse transcription of extracted RNA yielded cDNA, which provided the sequencing template. Measured with immunoSEQ multiplex PCR; TCRdb has only the in-frame clones, and not every one. The sample lists some 51,000 clones; 95% to 97% were seen once. Specimen: CD8+ T cells sorted from blood, collected at week 0. These TCRs come from a human donor with alopecia areata.

The genes are TRBV5-6 and TRBJ2-7; 7 nucleotides align to TRBD1. The germline gives CDR1 SGHDT, CDR2 YYEEEE. The ends lost 3 bases at V and 4 bases at J; junction bases unmatched: 10. The CDR3 has 15 residues. The CDR3 nucleotides read TGTGCCAGCAGCTCCCCACAGGGGAAAGGGTACGAGCAGTACTTC. This gives the protein CASSSPQGKGYEQYF.

This clone came up once. The CDR3 here is CASSQSPTGIKDGYTF. The CDR3 nucleotides are TGCGCCAGCAGCCAAAGTCCGACAGGGATAAAGGATGGCTACACCTTC. The gene calls are TRBV4-1 and TRBJ1-2; 7 bases align to TRBD1. V gave up 2 bases and J gave up 6 bases; unmatched junction bases: 12. This CDR3 contains 16 residues. Germline V gene sequence: CDR1 MGHRA, CDR2 YSYEKL.

V and J are TRBV10-3 and TRBJ2-1, with D maybe TRBD2 (6 bases). Germline CDR1 reads ENHRY; CDR2 reads SYGVKD. CDR3 length: 13 residues. V was cut by 4 bases and J by 8 bases, with 12 bases left in between. The CDR3 here is CAISVGGGDEQFF. CDR3 sequence (DNA): TGTGCCATCAGTGTAGGAGGAGGGGATGAGCAGTTCTTC.

The chain links TRBV27 to TRBJ1-1; possible D gene TRBD1, 6 bases. The CDR3 runs 14 residues. The V end was cut by 4 bases, the J end by 4 bases, with 13 bases between. CDR1 MNHEY and CDR2 SMNVEV come from the germline V gene (reference sequence). The CDR3 spells CASSSALGGTEAFF. The DNA for the CDR3 is TGTGCCAGCAGTTCGGCCCTAGGGGGCACTGAAGCTTTCTTT.

This chain uses TRBV7-9 with TRBJ2-6; D ambiguous. Germline V gives CDR1 SEHNR, CDR2 FQNEAQ (reference sequence). CDR3 size: 16 residues. Trimming took 0 bases from V and 0 from J, leaving 6 bases between them. The CDR3 nucleotides read TGTGCCAGCAGCTTAGCCCAGAGCTCTGGGGCCAACGTCCTGACTTTC. This translates into CASSLAQSSGANVLTF.

The chain couples TRBV5-4 to TRBJ2-2; TRBD2 aligns across 15 bases. This CDR3 is built from 17 residues. The V segment lost 3 bases and the J segment 6 bases; nucleotides outside the gene matches: 6. CDR1 and CDR2 (germline): SGHNT, YYREEE (reference sequence). CDR3 nucleotides: TGTGCCAGCAGCTACGGACTAGCGGGGGGGCTAGCCGGGGAGCTGTTTTTT. Residues: CASSYGLAGGLAGELFF. The full variable domain, completed using reference TRBV5-4 and TRBJ2-2, is ETGVTQSPTHLIKTRGQQVTLRCSSQSGHNTVSWYQQALGQGPQFIFQYYREEENGRGNFPPRFSGLQFPNYSSELNVNALELDDSALYLCASSYGLAGGLAGELFFGEGSRLTVL.

This chain links TRBV2 with TRBJ1-1; TRBD1 agrees at 7 bases. Trimming cost V 8 bases and J 2 bases; bases outside gene matches: 2. This CDR3 is 12 amino acids long. The germline gives CDR1 SNHLY, CDR2 FYNNEI. As DNA, the CDR3 is TGTGCCAGCCGACAGGGTAACACTGAAGCTTTCTTT. Its protein product is CASRQGNTEAFF.

This rearrangement joins TRBV30 to TRBJ1-1; weak D call: TRBD1 (5 bases). The CDR3 loop spans 14 amino acids. Germline CDR1 and CDR2: GTSNPN and SVGIG (reference sequence). CDR3 DNA: TGTGCTACCACCGCGGGGCAGGGCGACACTGAAGCTTTCTTT. Protein sequence: CATTAGQGDTEAFF.

The V and J genes are TRBV4-1 and TRBJ2-7, with a tentative D call TRBD1 (6 bases). Trimming removed 1 base from V and 2 bases from J, with 9 bases in between. The CDR3 spans 14 residues. Germline CDR1 reads MGHRA; CDR2 reads YSYEKL. The CDR3 DNA reads TGCGCCAGCAGCCAAGGCAGGGGAACCTACGAGCAGTACTTC. It translates to CASSQGRGTYEQYF.

The rearrangement links TRBV7-9 to TRBJ2-1, with 8 positions matching TRBD1. The length of the CDR3 is 14 residues. V shed 4 bases and J 4 bases; nucleotides not matched to a gene: 3. Germline CDR1 is SEHNR and CDR2 is FQNEAQ (reference sequence). CDR3 nucleotides: TGTGCCAGCAGCTCGGGACAGGCGTACAATGAGCAGTTCTTC. It is translated as CASSSGQAYNEQFF.